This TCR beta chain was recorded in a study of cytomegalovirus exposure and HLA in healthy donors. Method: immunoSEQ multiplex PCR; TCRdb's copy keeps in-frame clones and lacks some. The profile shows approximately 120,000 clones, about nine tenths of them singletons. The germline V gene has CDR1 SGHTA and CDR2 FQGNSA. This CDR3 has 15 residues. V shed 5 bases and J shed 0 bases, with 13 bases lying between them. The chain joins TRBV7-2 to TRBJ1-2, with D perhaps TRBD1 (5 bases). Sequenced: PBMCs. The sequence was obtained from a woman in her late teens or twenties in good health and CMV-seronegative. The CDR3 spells CASSIRQTANYGYTF. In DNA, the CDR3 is TGTGCCAGCAGCATAAGACAGACAGCTAACTATGGCTACACCTTC.